This T cell receptor (beta chain) originates from a study of blood T cell repertoires in COVID-19. Study context: Nucleic acid was either cDNA or gDNA, and it came from T cells, B-cell-depleted T cells, or PBMCs.

Original analysis: Cell counts per sample came from amplifying reference gene primers. Using immunoSEQ multiplex PCR, the repertoire was profiled, and TCRdb retains in-frame clones only, with some absent. The V and J calls and clone size are taken from that table; D and trimming were inferred from the DNA. The repertoire has about 370,000 clones, 89% of them found once; the top ten carry 1.5% to 2%. Participants were placed into cohorts based on the clinical history they reported. The germline CDR1 and CDR2 sequences are MDHEN and SYDVKM. The CDR3 is 13 amino acids. Between the trimmed V and J ends, which lost 5 bases and 3 bases, there was a span of 10 bases.

The chain recombines TRBV28 with TRBJ1-2; D not certain. This TCR was recovered from a woman aged 25-40 years who had recovered from COVID-19. Sequenced material: PBMCs or T cells enriched from blood (not recorded which). DNA of the CDR3: TGTGCCAGCAGTGGAGGGCGCGACTATGGCTACACCTTC. Translated: CASSGGRDYGYTF.